This T cell receptor (beta chain) stems from a study of cytomegalovirus exposure and HLA in healthy donors. The assay was immunoSEQ multiplex PCR, and TCRdb's table has in-frame clones only and misses some. The sample has about 130,000 clones, 85% to 90% seen once. V shed 4 bases and J shed 2 bases, with 24 bases lying between them. The CDR3 contains 18 residues. Germline V gene data show CDR1 as MGHRA and CDR2 as YSYEKL. Material for sequencing was PBMCs. The TCR comes from a woman younger than 45 in good health and CMV-seropositive. V and J are TRBV4-1 and TRBJ2-7; tentatively, D is TRBD2 (5 bases). The CDR3 loop is CASSLSYPPVRAAYEQYF. CDR3 nucleotide sequence: TGCGCCAGCAGCCTCTCTTACCCTCCAGTGAGGGCGGCCTACGAGCAGTACTTC.